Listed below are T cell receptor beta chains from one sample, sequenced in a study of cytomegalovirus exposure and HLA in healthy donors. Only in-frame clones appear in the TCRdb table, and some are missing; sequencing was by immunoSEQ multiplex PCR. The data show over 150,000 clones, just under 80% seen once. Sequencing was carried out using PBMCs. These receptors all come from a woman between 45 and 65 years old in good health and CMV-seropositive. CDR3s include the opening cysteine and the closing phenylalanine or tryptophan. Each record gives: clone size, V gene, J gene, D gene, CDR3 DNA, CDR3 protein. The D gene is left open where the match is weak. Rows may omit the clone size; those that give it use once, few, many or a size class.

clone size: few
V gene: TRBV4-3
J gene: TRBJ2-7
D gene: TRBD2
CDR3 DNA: TGCGCCAGCAGCCAACAGCGGGGCTTCTCCTACGAGCAGTACTTC
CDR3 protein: CASSQQRGFSYEQYF

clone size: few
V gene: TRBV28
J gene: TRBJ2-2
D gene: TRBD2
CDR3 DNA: TGTGCCAGCAGTTTATGGCGACTAGCGGGAGGGCCTGGGGAGCTGTTTTTT
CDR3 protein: CASSLWRLAGGPGELFF

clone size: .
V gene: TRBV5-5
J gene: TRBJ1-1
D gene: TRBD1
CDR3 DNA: TGTGCCAGCAGCATTAGACAGGGACATGAAGCTTTCTTT
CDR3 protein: CASSIRQGHEAFF

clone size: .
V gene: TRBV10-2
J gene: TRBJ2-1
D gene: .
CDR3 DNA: TGCGCCAGCAGTGTCCCCCCGTGGGGAGCGGATACCTACAATGAGCAGTTCTTC
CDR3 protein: CASSVPPWGADTYNEQFF

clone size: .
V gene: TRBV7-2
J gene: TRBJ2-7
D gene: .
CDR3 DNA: TGTGCCAGCAGCCCACGGACTGCCAGCTCCTACGAGCAGTACTTC
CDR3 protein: CASSPRTASSYEQYF

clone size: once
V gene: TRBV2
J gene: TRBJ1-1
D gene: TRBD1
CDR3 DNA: TGTGCCAGCAGTGGAAGGACAGGTTGGAACACTGAAGCTTTCTTT
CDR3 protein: CASSGRTGWNTEAFF

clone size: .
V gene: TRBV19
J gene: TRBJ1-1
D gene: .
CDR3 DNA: TGTGCCAGTAGTATAGAATACAGTCTTGAAGCTTTCTTT
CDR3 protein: CASSIEYSLEAFF

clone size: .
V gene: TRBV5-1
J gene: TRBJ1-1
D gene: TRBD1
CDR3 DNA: TGCGCCAGCAGCTTGGATTCGACAGGGGGCTGGGGGAACACTGAAGCTTTCTTT
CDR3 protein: CASSLDSTGGWGNTEAFF

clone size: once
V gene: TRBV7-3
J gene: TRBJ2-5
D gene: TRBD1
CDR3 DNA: TGTGCCAGCAGCTTAACCCCAGGGGGCGGGGAGACCCAGTACTTC
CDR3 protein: CASSLTPGGGETQYF

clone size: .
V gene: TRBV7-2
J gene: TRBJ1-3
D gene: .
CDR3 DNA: TGTGCCAGCAGCTACCGGTCGGGAAACACCATATATTTT
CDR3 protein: CASSYRSGNTIYF

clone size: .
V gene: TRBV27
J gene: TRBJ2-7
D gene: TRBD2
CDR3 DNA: TGTGCCAGCAGTTTGGGACTAGCGGACTACGAGCAGTACTTC
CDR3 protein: CASSLGLADYEQYF

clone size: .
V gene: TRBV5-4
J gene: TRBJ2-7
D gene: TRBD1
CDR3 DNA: TGTGCCAGCAGCTTGGCAGGGGGCCCCCACGAGCAGTACTTC
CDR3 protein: CASSLAGGPHEQYF

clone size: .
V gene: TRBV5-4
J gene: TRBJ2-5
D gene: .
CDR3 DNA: TGTGCCAGCAGCTTTCAGGTAGAAGAGACCCAGTACTTC
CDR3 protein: CASSFQVEETQYF

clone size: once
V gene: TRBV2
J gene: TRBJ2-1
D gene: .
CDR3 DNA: TGTGCCAGCAGTGCATTGAGGGGGCGAGGGAGGAGTAATGAGCAGTTCTTC
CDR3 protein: CASSALRGRGRSNEQFF

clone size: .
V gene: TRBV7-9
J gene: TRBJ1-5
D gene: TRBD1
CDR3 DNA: TGTGCCAGCAGCCCGGGACAGGGGGGCAATCAGCCCCAGCATTTT
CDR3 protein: CASSPGQGGNQPQHF

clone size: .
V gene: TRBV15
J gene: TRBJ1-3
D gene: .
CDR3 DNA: TGTGCCACCAGCAGAGATTCCCGACAGCAGTCTTGGGGAAACACCATATATTTT
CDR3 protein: CATSRDSRQQSWGNTIYF

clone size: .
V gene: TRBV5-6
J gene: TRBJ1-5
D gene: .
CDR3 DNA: TGTGCCAGCAGCTTTTACGCGCATAGCAATCAGCCCCAGCATTTT
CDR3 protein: CASSFYAHSNQPQHF

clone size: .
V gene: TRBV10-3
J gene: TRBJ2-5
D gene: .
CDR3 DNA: TGTGCCATCAGTGAGTCGACCGGGGGAGAGACCCAGTACTTC
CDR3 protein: CAISESTGGETQYF

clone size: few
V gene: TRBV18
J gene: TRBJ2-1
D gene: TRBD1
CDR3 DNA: TGTGCCAGCTCACCATCAGGGGGAACCTACAATGAGCAGTTCTTC
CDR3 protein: CASSPSGGTYNEQFF

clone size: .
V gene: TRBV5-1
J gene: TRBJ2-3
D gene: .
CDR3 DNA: TGCGCCAGCAGCTTTCCCGAAACGGGGACAGATACGCAGTATTTT
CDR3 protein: CASSFPETGTDTQYF

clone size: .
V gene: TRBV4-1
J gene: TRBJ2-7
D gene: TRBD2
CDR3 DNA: TGCGCCAGCAGCAAGGGACTAGCGGGAGTTCGTTTGTACGAGCAGTACTTC
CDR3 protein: CASSKGLAGVRLYEQYF

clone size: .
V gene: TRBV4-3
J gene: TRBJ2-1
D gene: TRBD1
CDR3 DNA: TGCGCCAGCAGCCAAGAAAGGGACAGCTACAATGAGCAGTTCTTC
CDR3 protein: CASSQERDSYNEQFF

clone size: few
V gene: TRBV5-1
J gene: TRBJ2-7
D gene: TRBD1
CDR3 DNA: TGCGCCAGCAACATGGGACAGGGGCTGAACGAGCAGTACTTC
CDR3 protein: CASNMGQGLNEQYF

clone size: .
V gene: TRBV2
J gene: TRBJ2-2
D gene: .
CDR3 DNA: TGTGCCAGCAGACGAACCGGGGCGGGGACCGGGGAGCTGTTTTTT
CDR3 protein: CASRRTGAGTGELFF

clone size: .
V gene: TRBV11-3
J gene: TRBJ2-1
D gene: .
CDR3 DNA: TGTGCCAGCAGCTCCTCCCGGGACTCCAATGAGCAGTTCTTC
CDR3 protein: CASSSSRDSNEQFF

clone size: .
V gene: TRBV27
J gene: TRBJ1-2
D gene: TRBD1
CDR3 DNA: TGTGCCAGCAGTTTAGACCGGGACAGGGGGCCCTATGGCTACACCTTC
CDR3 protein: CASSLDRDRGPYGYTF

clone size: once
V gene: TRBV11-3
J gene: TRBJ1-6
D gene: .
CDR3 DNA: TGTGCCAGCAGCTTAGAAAGATTCGGGAATTCACCCCTCCACTTT
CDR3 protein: CASSLERFGNSPLHF

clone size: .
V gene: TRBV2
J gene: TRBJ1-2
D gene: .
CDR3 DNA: TGTGCCAGCAGTGCTGCCGGACAGTTAAGCCTCTACACCTTC
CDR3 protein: CASSAAGQLSLYTF

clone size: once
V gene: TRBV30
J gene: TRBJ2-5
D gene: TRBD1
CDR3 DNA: TGTGCCTGGAGTTGGGGGACAGGGGAAGAGACCCAGTACTTC
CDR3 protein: CAWSWGTGEETQYF

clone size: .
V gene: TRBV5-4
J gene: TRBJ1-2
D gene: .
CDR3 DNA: TGTGCCAGCAGTGGTCGGGGGGAAGGGTCGTGGGGCTACACCTTC
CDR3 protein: CASSGRGEGSWGYTF

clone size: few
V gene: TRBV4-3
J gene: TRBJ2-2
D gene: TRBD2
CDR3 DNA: TGCGCCAGCAGCCGGGAAGCGGGGGGAGCCGGGGAGCTGTTTTTT
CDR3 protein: CASSREAGGAGELFF

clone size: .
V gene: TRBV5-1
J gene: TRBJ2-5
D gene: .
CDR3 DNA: TGCGCCAGCAGCTTCACAGGGATCCAAGAGACCCAGTACTTC
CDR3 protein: CASSFTGIQETQYF

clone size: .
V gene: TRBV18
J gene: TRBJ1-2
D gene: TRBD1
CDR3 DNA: TGTGCCAGCTCACCGGACAGGGTGGGCGGCTACACCTTC
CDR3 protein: CASSPDRVGGYTF

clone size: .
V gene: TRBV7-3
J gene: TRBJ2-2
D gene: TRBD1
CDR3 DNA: TGTGCCAGCAGCGCCATAGCCCCGGGACAGGGGGCAGGCGGGGAGCTGTTTTTT
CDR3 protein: CASSAIAPGQGAGGELFF

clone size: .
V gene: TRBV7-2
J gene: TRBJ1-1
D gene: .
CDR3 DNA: TGTGCCAGCAGGGCGAACACTGAAGCTTTCTTT
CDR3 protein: CASRANTEAFF

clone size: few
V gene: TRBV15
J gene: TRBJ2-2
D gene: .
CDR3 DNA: TGTGCCACCAGCAGAGATTGGATAGGGACTAACACCGGGGAGCTGTTTTTT
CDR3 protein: CATSRDWIGTNTGELFF

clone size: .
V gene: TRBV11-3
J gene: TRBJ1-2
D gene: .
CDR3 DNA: TGTGCCAGCAGCTTAAGACAGGATAACTATGGCTACACCTTC
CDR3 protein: CASSLRQDNYGYTF

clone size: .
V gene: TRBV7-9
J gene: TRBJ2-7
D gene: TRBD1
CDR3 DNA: TGTGCCAGCAGCTCCGGACAGGGGAGCTCCTACGAGCAGTACTTC
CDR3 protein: CASSSGQGSSYEQYF